The rows below give T cell receptor beta chains drawn from one sample of a study of identical twins. TCRdb re-derived calls from the 5' RACE reads in MiXCR, one entry per CDR3 protein. The repertoire holds about 570,000 distinct CDR3 sequences, with roughly 9.9% as singletons. This sample was shared with a second study, whose subject was yellow fever vaccine responses in identical twins.

The sample comprised PBMCs. Receptor source: a woman under 30 in good health. Each CDR3 is given with its conserved first and last residue. The D gene is left open where the match is weak. The size field is filled for only some rows; it gives once, few, many or a size class.

d_call j_call clone_size v_call cdr3_nt cdr3_aa
- TRBJ2-7 - TRBV7-9 TGTGCCAGCAGCCCACTAGTTGCAGAAGCTGAGCAGTACTTC CASSPLVAEAEQYF
TRBD1 TRBJ1-1 few TRBV6-1 TGTGCCAGCAGAGCCTTTGGGGGACAGGGGAACACTGAAGCTTTCTTT CASRAFGGQGNTEAFF
- TRBJ1-3 - TRBV5-6 TGTGCCAGCAGCAGAACTGGCGGGGCTCGTATAAACACCATATATTTT CASSRTGGARINTIYF
TRBD1 TRBJ2-2 few TRBV24-1 TGTGCCACAGGGACAGGGGTTAACACCGGGGAGCTGTTTTTT CATGTGVNTGELFF
- TRBJ2-7 many TRBV12-5 TGTGCTAGTGGTTTGGATTCCTACGAGCAGTACTTC CASGLDSYEQYF
- TRBJ1-1 few TRBV4-3 TGCGCCAGCAGCCAAGAACGTCAGTTGAACACTGAAGCTTTCTTT CASSQERQLNTEAFF
TRBD2 TRBJ2-3 - TRBV12-3/TRBV12-4 TGTGCCATCAGTTTAGCGAGGGGACTAGCGGGAATCGTAGATACGCAGTATTTT CAISLARGLAGIVDTQYF
- TRBJ1-2 many TRBV12-3/TRBV12-4 TGTGCCAGCAGTGGCGATTCAGGCGTCCCGTATGGCTACACCTTC CASSGDSGVPYGYTF
- TRBJ2-3 - TRBV25-1 TGTGCCAGCAGTGGTAACGGGATAGAGACAGATACGCAGTATTTT CASSGNGIETDTQYF
TRBD2 TRBJ2-1 many TRBV4-2 TGTGCCAGCAGCCGAAGTTTGGGGGGGAGTAATGAGCAGTTCTTC CASSRSLGGSNEQFF
- TRBJ2-2 - TRBV20-1 TGCTGTGCTAAGCTTCCCGGGAGAAGCAACACCGGGGAGCTGTTTTTT CCAKLPGRSNTGELFF
TRBD2 TRBJ2-7 - TRBV2 TGTGCCAGCAGTGAGTGGCTAGCGGGAGAAGGCTACGAGCAGTACTTC CASSEWLAGEGYEQYF
TRBD2 TRBJ2-1 many TRBV7-9 TGTGCCAGCAGGCCAGGACTAGCGGGAGGAGTGTATGAGCAGTTCTTC CASRPGLAGGVYEQFF
TRBD1 TRBJ2-1 many TRBV24-1 TGTGCCACCAGTGATCGGACAGGGGGCCTCGACAATGAGCAGTTCTTC CATSDRTGGLDNEQFF
- TRBJ2-2 few TRBV19 TGTGCCAGTAACTCGGATGCACTAGCTAACACCGGGGAGCTGTTTTTT CASNSDALANTGELFF
- TRBJ2-5 few TRBV5-1 TGCGCCAGCAGCTTTGGGGGCAACCAAGAGACCCAGTACTTC CASSFGGNQETQYF
- TRBJ2-7 many TRBV24-1 TGTGCCACCAGTGATTTGGGGGACCCCTACGAGCAGTACTTC CATSDLGDPYEQYF
TRBD1 TRBJ1-2 many TRBV3-1 TGTGCCAGCAGCCAAGGACAGGGGGAACCCTACACCTTC CASSQGQGEPYTF
- TRBJ2-7 many TRBV29-1 TGCAGCGTTGAAGATCTGAGGGCAGGGGAACTCGAGCAGTACTTC CSVEDLRAGELEQYF
- TRBJ2-1 once TRBV6-1 TGTCCCAGCAGTGAAGACAGTTACCATGAGCAATTCTTC CPSSEDSYHEQFF
TRBD1 TRBJ1-4 - TRBV10-3 TGTGCCATCAGCCGGGACAGTAGCCCCAATGAAAAACTGTTTTTT CAISRDSSPNEKLFF
- TRBJ2-2 many TRBV4-1 TGCGCCAGCAGCCAAGGTTCGGTCTCGGGAACACCCGGGGAGCTGTTTTTT CASSQGSVSGTPGELFF
- TRBJ1-1 few TRBV3-1 TGTGCCAGCAGCCGCGGGGGAGTGAACACTGAAGCTTTCTTT CASSRGGVNTEAFF
- TRBJ2-1 many TRBV4-3 TGCGCCAGCAGCCAAGAAGGGAGTTGGAATGAGCAGTTCTTC CASSQEGSWNEQFF
- TRBJ2-5 - TRBV5-6 TGTGCCAGCAGCTTGCCCCCGGAGGGGGGGACCCAGTACTTC CASSLPPEGGTQYF
- TRBJ2-7 many TRBV20-1 TGCAGTGCTAGAGATCCGGTTTCGGGCAGGGGCCGGACCTACGAGCAGTACTTC CSARDPVSGRGRTYEQYF
- TRBJ1-1 many TRBV6-1 TGTGCCACCGGAAGGGCAAAGTACACTGAAGCTTTCTTT CATGRAKYTEAFF
- TRBJ2-1 many TRBV3-1 TGTGCCAGCAGCCAAGAGGCCGCCCATGAGCAGTTCTTC CASSQEAAHEQFF
- TRBJ1-1 many TRBV7-9 TGTGCCAGCAGCTTAGGCCTCATGAGTGGCACTGAAGCTTTCTTT CASSLGLMSGTEAFF
- TRBJ2-1 many TRBV7-7 TGTGCTAGCAGCTTCCAGGGGGGTGAGCAGTTCTTC CASSFQGGEQFF
TRBD1 TRBJ2-7 - TRBV20-1 TGCAGTGCTCCGAAACCGGGACAGGCGACCTACGAGCAGTACTTC CSAPKPGQATYEQYF
- TRBJ2-2 many TRBV4-1 TGCGCCAGCAGCCAAGATGGCGGGATCAACACCGGGGAGCTGTTTTTT CASSQDGGINTGELFF
TRBD2 TRBJ2-7 few TRBV2 TGTGCCAGCAGTGATCCGACTAGCGGGAGCACCTACGAGCAGTACTTC CASSDPTSGSTYEQYF
- TRBJ2-3 many TRBV12-3/TRBV12-4 TGTGCCAGCAGTCGACCCGGTGTGAGGAGGGAGGCAGATACGCAGTATTTT CASSRPGVRREADTQYF
TRBD1 TRBJ2-1 many TRBV11-2 TGTGCCAGCAGCACTGGACAGGGGGGGATCAATGAGCAGTTCTTC CASSTGQGGINEQFF
- TRBJ1-5 - TRBV20-1 TGCAGTGCCAACGACAGGAATCAGCCCCAGCATTTT CSANDRNQPQHF